Listed below are T cell receptor beta chains from one sample, sequenced in a study of regulatory T cells in long-lasting Graves disease. TCRdb recomputed calls from the multiplex PCR reads with MiXCR, one row per CDR3 protein. Here the sample spans 350,000 to 550,000 distinct CDR3 sequences, around 15% being singletons. The same specimen was also included in a second study, on T cells in Graves' hyperthyroidism and ophthalmopathy.

This specimen was peripheral blood mononuclear cells (PBMCs), taken at new diagnosis, from a patient treated with antithyroid drugs. The receptors here all came from a woman aged 50 to 65 with Graves disease. Both conserved end residues are part of each CDR3. A D gene is named only where the DNA matches it firmly. A clone size is listed for some rows: how often the clone was seen (once, few, many), or a class if it is expanded.

TRBV18	NA	many	TRBJ1-1	CASSPRGGGTEAFF	TGTGCCAGCTCACCTAGGGGAGGAGGCACTGAAGCTTTCTTT
TRBV2	TRBD2	few	TRBJ2-5	CAGGTSGIRETQHF	TGTGCCGGGGGGACTAGCGGGATTCGAGAGACCCAGCACTTC
TRBV5-4	NA	NA	TRBJ1-2	CASSSQGTKSESYGYTF	TGTGCCAGCAGCTCCCAGGGGACAAAGAGCGAGTCCTATGGCTACACCTTC
TRBV13	TRBD2	many	TRBJ2-3	CASSPLAGVTDTQYF	TGTGCCAGCAGCCCGCTAGCGGGAGTCACAGATACGCAGTATTTT
TRBV2	NA	many	TRBJ2-3	CASSEIADHTQYF	TGTGCCAGCAGTGAAATAGCAGATCATACGCAGTATTTT
TRBV18	TRBD1	NA	TRBJ2-7	CASSPAGTGIFGEQYF	TGTGCCAGCTCACCAGCCGGGACAGGGATATTCGGGGAGCAGTACTTC
TRBV10-3	NA	many	TRBJ2-2	CAISPGPYTGELFF	TGTGCCATCAGTCCAGGCCCGTACACCGGGGAGCTGTTTTTT
TRBV25-1	NA	NA	TRBJ2-2	CASTEGVGGGTGELFF	TGTGCCAGCACCGAGGGGGTAGGGGGAGGAACCGGGGAGCTGTTTTTT
TRBV6-2/TRBV6-3	NA	NA	TRBJ2-3	CASRKQGRGTDTQYF	TGTGCCAGCAGAAAGCAGGGCCGGGGCACAGATACGCAGTATTTT
TRBV18	TRBD1	many	TRBJ1-1	CASSPETGRRTEAFF	TGTGCCAGCTCACCTGAGACAGGGAGGAGAACTGAAGCTTTCTTT
TRBV18	NA	few	TRBJ1-5	CASSPPGATLGNQPQHF	TGTGCCAGCTCACCACCGGGGGCCACCTTGGGCAATCAGCCCCAGCATTTT
TRBV5-6	NA	many	TRBJ1-1	CASSYPTTNTEAFF	TGTGCCAGCAGTTATCCGACCACAAACACTGAAGCTTTCTTT
TRBV19	NA	NA	TRBJ2-7	CASSIRGEGGDYEQYF	TGTGCCAGTAGTATCCGTGGTGAGGGCGGGGACTACGAGCAGTACTTC
TRBV30	NA	many	TRBJ2-5	CAWMRGPGETQYF	TGTGCCTGGATGAGAGGGCCCGGGGAGACCCAGTACTTC
TRBV20-1	NA	NA	TRBJ2-3	CSASAWDPTDTQYF	TGCAGTGCAAGCGCGTGGGACCCCACAGATACGCAGTATTTT
TRBV20-1	NA	many	TRBJ2-1	CSARVGMGQFF	TGCAGTGCTAGAGTAGGGATGGGGCAGTTCTTC
TRBV28	TRBD2	NA	TRBJ2-7	CATTSSGTYEQYF	TGTGCCACCACGTCTAGCGGCACCTACGAGCAGTACTTC
TRBV4-1	TRBD1	few	TRBJ2-2	CASSQDDFGTGGVENTGELFF	TGCGCCAGCAGCCAAGACGACTTTGGGACAGGGGGCGTCGAAAACACCGGGGAGCTGTTTTTT
TRBV7-9	NA	NA	TRBJ1-4	CASSLRMKGRTNEKLFF	TGTGCCAGCAGCCTCCGGATGAAGGGGAGGACTAATGAAAAACTGTTTTTT
TRBV29-1	TRBD1	many	TRBJ1-3	CSAGGSGSGNTIYF	TGCAGCGCAGGGGGTAGCGGCTCTGGAAACACCATATATTTT
TRBV7-3	NA	once	TRBJ1-1	CASSFKGSGTEAFF	TGTGCCAGCAGCTTTAAGGGATCGGGGACTGAAGCTTTCTTT
TRBV5-1	NA	few	TRBJ1-2	CATPHLGYGYTF	TGCGCCACCCCGCACTTGGGCTATGGCTACACCTTC
TRBV2	TRBD2	many	TRBJ2-5	CASSGLAGDGTQYF	TGTGCCAGCAGTGGACTAGCGGGAGATGGGACCCAGTACTTC
TRBV9	TRBD2	many	TRBJ2-5	CASSVAGGTMETQYF	TGTGCCAGCAGCGTAGCGGGGGGGACTATGGAGACCCAGTACTTC
TRBV12-5	NA	many	TRBJ1-4	CASGGIGQGGFATNEKLFF	TGTGCTAGTGGAGGGATAGGGCAGGGAGGATTTGCAACTAATGAAAAACTGTTTTTT
TRBV20-1	TRBD2	many	TRBJ2-3	CSATPGLAGEPSTDTQYF	TGCAGTGCCACTCCCGGACTAGCGGGAGAACCTAGCACAGATACGCAGTATTTT
TRBV28	NA	many	TRBJ1-6	CASSLSQAWGAGSPLHF	TGTGCCAGCAGTTTATCCCAGGCGTGGGGGGCAGGTTCACCCCTCCACTTT
TRBV27	NA	many	TRBJ2-5	CASSLFGSRETQYF	TGTGCCAGCAGTTTATTCGGATCGAGAGAGACCCAGTACTTC
TRBV5-5	NA	NA	TRBJ2-1	CASSYGGAYNEQFF	TGTGCCAGCAGCTATGGGGGAGCCTACAATGAGCAGTTCTTC
TRBV7-8	TRBD2	many	TRBJ2-7	CASSDQAGGPYEQYF	TGTGCCAGCAGCGATCAAGCGGGAGGGCCGTACGAGCAGTACTTC
TRBV4-1	TRBD2	few	TRBJ2-1	CASSQIAGHSYNEQFF	TGCGCCAGCAGCCAGATAGCGGGACACTCCTACAATGAGCAGTTCTTC
TRBV11-2	NA	many	TRBJ2-2	CASSFHPRQSSGELFF	TGTGCCAGCAGCTTCCACCCCCGACAGTCGAGCGGGGAGCTGTTTTTT
TRBV5-1	NA	NA	TRBJ2-7	CASSLEPSPHEQYF	TGCGCCAGCAGCTTGGAGCCATCTCCCCACGAGCAGTACTTC
TRBV28	TRBD2	many	TRBJ2-1	CASSDLSGRKGNEQFF	TGTGCCAGCAGTGACTTAAGCGGGAGGAAAGGCAATGAGCAGTTCTTC
TRBV19	TRBD2	few	TRBJ2-7	CASKPAAGGSYEQYF	TGTGCCAGTAAGCCTGCGGCGGGAGGATCCTACGAGCAGTACTTC
TRBV30	NA	few	TRBJ2-4	CAWSKNGRKNIQYF	TGTGCCTGGAGTAAGAATGGACGGAAAAACATTCAGTACTTC
TRBV7-6	TRBD2	NA	TRBJ2-1	CASSALAGEVFSYNEQFF	TGTGCCAGCAGCGCCCTAGCGGGAGAGGTTTTTTCCTACAATGAGCAGTTCTTC
TRBV3-1	NA	many	TRBJ2-2	CASSHNPTGELFF	TGTGCCAGCAGCCATAATCCTACCGGGGAGCTGTTTTTT
TRBV3-1	NA	NA	TRBJ2-7	CASSERKYEQYF	TGTGCCAGCAGTGAGCGGAAGTACGAGCAGTACTTC
TRBV11-2	TRBD2	many	TRBJ2-1	CASSSEDSRENEQFF	TGTGCCAGCAGCTCCGAGGACTCGCGGGAGAATGAGCAGTTCTTC
TRBV20-1	NA	NA	TRBJ1-5	CSARDPRLAGGPSTDTQHF	TGCAGTGCTAGAGATCCTCGACTAGCGGGAGGGCCCAGCACAGATACGCAGCATTTT
TRBV28	TRBD1	few	TRBJ1-5	CASSRTGEGFNQPQHF	TGTGCCAGCAGTCGAACAGGGGAAGGGTTCAATCAGCCCCAGCATTTT
TRBV9	NA	many	TRBJ2-3	CASSVEAYGDTQYF	TGTGCCAGCAGCGTAGAGGCGTACGGGGATACGCAGTATTTT
TRBV20-1	TRBD1	many	TRBJ2-3	CSARNYPGTGSVDTQYF	TGCAGTGCTAGAAACTACCCCGGGACAGGTTCGGTAGATACGCAGTATTTT
TRBV18	TRBD1	once	TRBJ1-4	CASSPDRGVWKLFF	TGTGCCAGCTCCCCTGACAGGGGAGTTTGGAAACTGTTTTTT
TRBV4-1	NA	many	TRBJ1-2	CASSHPGRGNGYTF	TGCGCCAGCAGCCACCCAGGCCGGGGTAATGGCTACACCTTC
TRBV29-1	NA	many	TRBJ2-1	CSVATGTYNEQFF	TGCAGCGTTGCAACAGGCACCTACAATGAGCAGTTCTTC
TRBV5-4	TRBD1	NA	TRBJ2-4	CASRLQGGVGKNIQYF	TGTGCCAGCAGACTACAGGGGGGCGTTGGCAAAAACATTCAGTACTTC
TRBV20-1	TRBD2	many	TRBJ2-3	CSARKKRLAGTTDTQYF	TGCAGTGCTAGAAAAAAAAGGCTAGCGGGGACCACAGATACGCAGTATTTT
TRBV5-5	NA	NA	TRBJ2-7	CASSFRVTYEQYF	TGTGCCAGCAGCTTTAGGGTTACCTACGAGCAGTATTTC
TRBV5-8	TRBD1	NA	TRBJ1-4	CASTQGAVEKLFF	TGTGCCAGCACACAGGGGGCTGTTGAAAAACTGTTTTTT
TRBV10-2	NA	many	TRBJ2-1	CATIPSSYNEQFF	TGCGCCACAATTCCGAGCTCCTACAATGAGCAGTTCTTC
TRBV24-1	NA	few	TRBJ2-5	CATSAGGQETQYF	TGTGCCACCAGTGCTGGCGGACAAGAGACCCAGTACTTC
TRBV19	NA	few	TRBJ2-1	CASTEGGRGRNEQFF	TGTGCCAGTACCGAGGGAGGACGTGGGAGGAATGAGCAGTTCTTC
TRBV11-2	NA	many	TRBJ2-1	CASSSLAHMGNEQFF	TGTGCCAGCAGCTCACTAGCCCACATGGGCAATGAGCAGTTCTTC